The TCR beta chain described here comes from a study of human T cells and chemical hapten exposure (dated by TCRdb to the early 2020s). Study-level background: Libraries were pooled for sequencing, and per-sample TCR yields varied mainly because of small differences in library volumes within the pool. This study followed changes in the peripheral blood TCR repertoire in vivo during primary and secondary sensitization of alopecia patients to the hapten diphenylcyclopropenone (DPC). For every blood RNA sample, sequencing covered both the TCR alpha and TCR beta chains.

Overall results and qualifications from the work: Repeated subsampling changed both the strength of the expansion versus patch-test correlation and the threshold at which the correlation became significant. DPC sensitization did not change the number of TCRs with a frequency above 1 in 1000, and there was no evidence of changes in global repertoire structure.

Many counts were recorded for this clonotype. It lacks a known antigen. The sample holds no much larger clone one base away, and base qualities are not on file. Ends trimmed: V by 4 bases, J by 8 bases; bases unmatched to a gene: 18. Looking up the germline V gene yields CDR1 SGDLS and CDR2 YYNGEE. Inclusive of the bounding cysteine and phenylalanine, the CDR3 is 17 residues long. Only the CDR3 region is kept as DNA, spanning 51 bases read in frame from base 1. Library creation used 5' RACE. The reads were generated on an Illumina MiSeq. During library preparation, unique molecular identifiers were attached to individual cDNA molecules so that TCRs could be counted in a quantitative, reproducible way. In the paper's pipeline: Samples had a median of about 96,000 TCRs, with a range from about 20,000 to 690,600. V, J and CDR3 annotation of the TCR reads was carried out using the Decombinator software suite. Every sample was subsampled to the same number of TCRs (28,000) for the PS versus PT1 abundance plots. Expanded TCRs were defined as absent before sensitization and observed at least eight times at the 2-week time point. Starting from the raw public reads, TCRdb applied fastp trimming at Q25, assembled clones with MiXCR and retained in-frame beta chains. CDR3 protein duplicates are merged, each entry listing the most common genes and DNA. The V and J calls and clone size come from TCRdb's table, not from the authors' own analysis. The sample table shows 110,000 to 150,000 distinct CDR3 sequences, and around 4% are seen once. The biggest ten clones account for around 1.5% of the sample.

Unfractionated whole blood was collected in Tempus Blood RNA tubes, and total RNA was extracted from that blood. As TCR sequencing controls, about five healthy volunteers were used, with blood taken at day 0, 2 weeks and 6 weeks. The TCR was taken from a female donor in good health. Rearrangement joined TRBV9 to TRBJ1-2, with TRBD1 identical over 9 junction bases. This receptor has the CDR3 CASSPLPSGGTGIGYTF. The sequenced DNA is TGTGCCAGCAGCCCCCTTCCCTCTGGCGGGACAGGGATCGGCTACACCTTC.